This entry is about one T cell receptor beta chain. Its antigen is as yet unknown. The CDR3 extends over 17 amino acids. Per the germline V gene, CDR1 is SGHVS and CDR2 is FQNEAQ. J was trimmed by 2 bases and V by 4 bases; bases with no gene match: 12. This sample was taken from a study of PD-1 blockade in mismatch repair-deficient tumors. Whole-study context: Patients had about a dozen mismatch repair-deficient cancer types, all previously treated and progressing. Study-level points and caveats: After pembrolizumab, tumor-resident clones rose rapidly, then generally contracted before radiologic responses.

PCR or immunohistochemistry showed mismatch repair deficiency in every enrolled patient. The TCR-sequenced patients were a few responders to pembrolizumab. Clones were read by immunoSEQ multiplex PCR, and TCRdb kept only the in-frame ones, dropping some. In the table there are about 130,000 clones, 85% to 90% of which are singletons. This specimen consisted of peripheral blood, obtained roughly 67 weeks after starting pembrolizumab. The receptor comes from an adult with mismatch repair-deficient cancer. V is TRBV7-8 and J is TRBJ2-7, with 9 bases aligning to TRBD1. For the CDR3, the DNA is TGTGCCAGCAGCTCGGCTCGAGGGACAGGGAGGACCTACGAGCAGTACTTC. Protein: CASSSARGTGRTYEQYF.